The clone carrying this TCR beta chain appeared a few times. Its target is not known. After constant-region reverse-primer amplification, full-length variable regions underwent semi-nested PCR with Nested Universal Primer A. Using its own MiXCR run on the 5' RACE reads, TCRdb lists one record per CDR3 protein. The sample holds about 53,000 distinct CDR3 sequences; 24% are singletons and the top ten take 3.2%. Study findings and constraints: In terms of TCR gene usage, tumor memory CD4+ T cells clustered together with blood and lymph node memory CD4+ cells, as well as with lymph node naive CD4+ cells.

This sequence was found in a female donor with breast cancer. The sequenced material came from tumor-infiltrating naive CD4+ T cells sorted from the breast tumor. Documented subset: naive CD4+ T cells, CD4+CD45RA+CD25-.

CDR3 sequence: CAVGPHQASRGANVLTF. The CDR3 DNA reads TGTGCCGTCGGGCCCCACCAGGCTTCTAGGGGGGCCAACGTCCTGACTTTC. The chain carries TRBV10-3 and TRBJ2-6, with D unresolved. V gave up 11 bases and J gave up 4 bases, with 24 bases separating them. The CDR3 loop spans 17 amino acids. Per germline, CDR1 ENHRY and CDR2 SYGVKD.